This T cell receptor (beta chain) was sequenced in a study of T cells in Graves' hyperthyroidism and ophthalmopathy. In the study overall: The authors collected peripheral blood at initial diagnosis, before any treatment.

On this clonotype: Its antigen is as yet unknown.

V was trimmed by 11 bases and J by 6 bases, leaving 20 bases between them. CDR3 size: 13 residues. Study outcomes and limitations: Most thyroid-expanded clonotypes above 0.001 were also found in blood.

Amplified TCR beta CDR3 regions derived from RNA transcripts. Primed by the HTBI set, a first-round RT-PCR was run on the TCR CDR3. TCRdb redid the calling of the multiplex PCR reads with MiXCR, one entry per CDR3 protein. Of 750,000 to 900,000 distinct CDR3 sequences listed, 38% were seen once; the top ten hold approximately 8.7%. The source of this sequence is a man between 18 and 35 years old with Graves' hyperthyroidism. What was sequenced was blood. The V gene is TRBV12-3 or TRBV12-4, the J gene TRBJ2-7, with D perhaps assigned TRBD1 or TRBD2 (5 bases each). CDR3 nucleotide sequence: TGTGCCTGCTCGGGGCCAGGAGTTGGCGAGCAGTACTTC. Protein: CACSGPGVGEQYF.